Only a few counts were recorded for the clone carrying this T cell receptor beta chain. The antigen is unknown. MiXCR, applied by TCRdb to the 5' RACE reads, yields one record per CDR3 protein. The sample carries roughly 280,000 distinct CDR3 sequences, roughly 9.8% recorded once. This specimen comes from a study of identical twins. Study findings and constraints: Out-of-frame beta sequences exhibited a weaker degree of excess twin sharing.

CDR1 and CDR2 (germline): SGHRS, YFSETQ. The junction had 8 bases not matched to a gene; V was cut back by 5 bases and J by 6 bases. The CDR3 runs to 14 residues. This sample also appeared in a second study, on yellow fever vaccine responses in identical twins.

The sequenced sample consisted of CD8+ T cells sorted from blood. This clonotype was sampled from a woman under 30 in good health. The V call is TRBV5-1, the J call TRBJ2-1; 7 nucleotides align to TRBD1. The CDR3 nucleotides read TGCGCCAGCAGGGCTGGGACAGTAGTCAATGAGCAGTTCTTC. Its translation is CASRAGTVVNEQFF. Full variable domain (missing parts from reference TRBV5-1 and TRBJ2-1): KAGVTQTPRYLIKTRGQQVTLSCSPISGHRSVSWYQQTPGQGLQFLFEYFSETQRNKGNFPGRFSGRQFSNSRSEMNVSTLELGDSALYLCASRAGTVVNEQFFGPGTRLTVL.